Following are 29 T cell receptor beta chains from one sample sequenced in a study of T cell changes during pregnancy in multiple sclerosis. Sequencing used immunoSEQ multiplex PCR; TCRdb keeps in-frame clones, though not all of them. The repertoire holds 90,000 or so clones, 94% seen once, with over 1.5% in the top ten. The sequenced sample was peripheral blood, obtained after pregnancy. The receptors originated from a female donor in good health, enrolled as a control in a pregnancy study.

The CDR3 nucleotides are TGCGCCAGCAGCCGTGCAGACTACACCGGGGAGCTGTTTTTT. Translated, it gives CASSRADYTGELFF. The chain couples TRBV4-1 to TRBJ2-2; the D is unclear. Germline CDR1 MGHRA, CDR2 YSYEKL. The CDR3 contains 14 residues. V was pared by 4 bases and J by 3 bases, with 9 bases between.

J is TRBJ1-5 and V is TRBV7-2; 9 bases align to TRBD1. Germline V lookup: CDR1 SGHTA, CDR2 FQGNSA. After removal of 3 bases from V and 5 bases from J, the junction contained 5 bases not matched to a gene. The CDR3 loop spans 15 amino acids. CDR3 amino acids: CASSFGDRDYQPQHF. The CDR3 nucleotides read TGTGCCAGCAGCTTTGGGGACAGGGATTATCAGCCCCAGCATTTT. Based on the CDR3 plus reference TRBV7-2 and TRBJ1-5, the full variable domain is GAGVSQSPSNKVTEKGKDVELRCDPISGHTALYWYRQSLGQGLEFLIYFQGNSAPDKSGLPSDRFSAERTGGSVSTLTIQRTQQEDSAVYLCASSFGDRDYQPQHFGDGTRLSIL.

The chain uses TRBV27 and TRBJ2-7; TRBD1 matches 9 bases. Trimming at V came to 3 bases and at J to 6 bases, leaving 6 bases not matched to a gene. The CDR3 is 14 amino acids. The germline V gene encodes CDR1 MNHEY and CDR2 SMNVEV (reference sequence). In DNA, the CDR3 is TGTGCCAGCAGTTTTTGGGACAGGGACAGCGAGCAGTACTTC. Translation: CASSFWDRDSEQYF.

This chain connects TRBV6-1 to TRBJ1-1, with a weak D call TRBD1 (5 bases). This CDR3 has 14 amino acids. The V and J ends lost 3 bases and 4 bases respectively, with 12 bases between them. CDR1 and CDR2 (germline): MNHNS, SASEGT. The DNA of the CDR3 is TGTGCCAGCAGTGATAATGGGGGGACCACTGAAGCTTTCTTT. This translates into CASSDNGGTTEAFF.

This clone has only one observation. The chain recombines TRBV6-5 with TRBJ1-1; D gene uncertain. Germline CDR1 MNHEY, CDR2 SVGAGI. The CDR3 sequence is 13 residues long. The V gene lost 5 bases and the J gene lost 1 base, with 8 bases spanning the gap. In DNA, the CDR3 is TGTGCCAGCAGTAAGGGAGGGAACACTGAAGCTTTCTTT. Its translation: CASSKGGNTEAFF.

V and J are TRBV30 and TRBJ2-1; a possible D gene is TRBD1 (6 bases). Trimming pared 5 bases from V and 6 bases from J, leaving 8 bases between. The CDR3 length is 11 residues. Germline CDR1 is GTSNPN and CDR2 is SVGIG (reference sequence). The CDR3 DNA follows: TGTGCCTGGGGACAGACCAATGAGCAGTTCTTC. Amino acids: CAWGQTNEQFF.

This clone was seen only once. The chain recombines TRBV27 with TRBJ2-5; D may be TRBD2 (5 bases). CDR1 and CDR2 (germline): MNHEY, SMNVEV (reference sequence). V was trimmed by 6 bases and J by 5 bases, leaving 31 bases between them. This CDR3 region has 19 residues. In nucleotides, the CDR3 is TGTGCCAGCAGCAAGCAGCAGCAATCCCTAACGGGATCTAAGGAGACCCAGTACTTC. Translation: CASSKQQQSLTGSKETQYF.

J is TRBJ2-3 and V is TRBV4-1; possibly TRBD2 for D (6 bases). Germline V gene sequence: CDR1 MGHRA, CDR2 YSYEKL. The CDR3 length is 16 residues. Trimming cost V 2 bases and J 5 bases, with 17 bases left between them. CDR3 loop: CASSQPQRVRGDTQYF. The CDR3 DNA sequence: TGCGCCAGCAGCCAACCCCAGCGGGTCCGCGGAGATACGCAGTATTTT.

The genes are TRBV6-5 and TRBJ1-4; 9 bases agree with TRBD1. This CDR3 contains 15 residues. The V gene end was trimmed by 7 bases and the J gene end by 5 bases; junction bases not matched to a gene: 8. From germline, CDR1 is MNHEY and CDR2 SVGAGI. The CDR3 DNA reads TGTGCCAGCAAGGGGACAGGGAGGGGAAATGAAAAACTGTTTTTT. Its translation: CASKGTGRGNEKLFF.

The chain employs TRBV6-5 and TRBJ2-2; the D gene is possibly TRBD1 (5 bases). The germline V and J ends were trimmed by 7 bases and 2 bases, with 11 bases remaining between them. The V gene's germline CDR1 is MNHEY and CDR2 SVGAGI. This CDR3 is built from 14 residues. The CDR3 region has the DNA TGTGCCAGCACTCCGGACACAAACACCGGGGAGCTGTTTTTT. Translating gives CASTPDTNTGELFF.

The rearrangement links TRBV28 to TRBJ2-7; weak D call: TRBD1 (7 bases). The V end was cut by 8 bases, the J end by 6 bases, with 14 bases between. Per germline, CDR1 MDHEN and CDR2 SYDVKM. This CDR3 contains 12 residues. As DNA, the CDR3 is TGTGCCAGCCAGCAGGGGGGTTCCGAGCAGTACTTC. It is translated as CASQQGGSEQYF.

The V call is TRBV6-5, the J call TRBJ1-6; D might be TRBD1 (5 bases). V was cut by 2 bases and J by 10 bases, with 12 bases left in between. The CDR3 covers 14 residues. CDR1 is MNHEY and CDR2 is SVGAGI in the germline V gene. CDR3 region: CASSYGGLGSPLHF. The CDR3 nucleotides are TGTGCCAGCAGTTACGGGGGACTGGGGTCACCCCTCCACTTT.

The J gene is TRBJ2-5, the V gene TRBV19, with 8 nucleotides matching TRBD1. Germline trimming cut 3 bases from V and 4 bases from J; bases unmatched to any gene: 10. The germline gives CDR1 LNHDA, CDR2 SQIVND (reference sequence). This CDR3 has 16 residues. The CDR3 DNA sequence: TGTGCCAGTAGTATTTCAACGGACAGGGTGTCAGAGACCCAGTACTTC. It codes for CASSISTDRVSETQYF.

This clone appeared once. The chain joins TRBV10-3 to TRBJ2-3, with TRBD2 matching 11 bases. The CDR3 has 18 residues. The ends lost 2 bases at V and 6 bases at J; junction bases unmatched: 13. Germline V CDR1 and CDR2: ENHRY, SYGVKD. CDR3 region: CAISEQSRLAGSVDTQYF. The CDR3 DNA reads TGTGCCATCAGTGAGCAGAGCCGACTAGCGGGAAGTGTGGATACGCAGTATTTT.

This clone has only one observation. V usage is TRBV5-1 and J usage is TRBJ2-1; D possibly corresponds to TRBD1 (6 bases). V lost 1 base to trimming and J lost 1 base, with 9 bases between them. From germline, CDR1 is SGHRS and CDR2 YFSETQ. This CDR3 has 15 amino acids. CDR3 sequence: CASSLTGFSYNEQFF. The CDR3 region has the DNA TGCGCCAGCAGCTTGACAGGGTTTTCCTACAATGAGCAGTTCTTC.

V is TRBV5-6 and J is TRBJ2-7, with no clear D. There are 13 residues in the CDR3. CDR1 and CDR2 (germline): SGHDT, YYEEEE. The V end lost 2 bases, the J end lost 3 bases, and 9 bases lay between the germline ends. CDR3 sequence reads: CASSFLSGYEQYF. The CDR3 DNA follows: TGTGCCAGCAGCTTCCTGTCGGGCTACGAGCAGTACTTC.

The DNA of the CDR3 is TGCGCCAGCAGCCAAGTAGGCAGGGACAGCATTCAGTACTTC. Its translation is CASSQVGRDSIQYF. V gene TRBV4-1 combines with J gene TRBJ2-4; 7 bases fit TRBD1. The CDR3 has 14 residues. V was clipped by 1 base and J by 9 bases; unmatched bases: 6. From germline, CDR1 is MGHRA and CDR2 YSYEKL.

CDR3 amino acids: CASTKIGTSGRLEQFF. The CDR3 nucleotides read TGTGCCAGCACTAAAATAGGGACTAGCGGGAGGCTGGAGCAGTTCTTC. This sequence joins TRBV13 and TRBJ2-1; 15 nucleotides line up with TRBD2. The CDR3 is 16 amino acids. The trim removed 7 bases at V and 10 bases at J, leaving 11 bases unmatched. Germline CDR1 PRHDT, CDR2 FYEKMQ (reference sequence).

The chain joins TRBV28 to TRBJ2-1, with D possibly being TRBD1 (6 bases). This CDR3 has 16 amino acids. Germline lookup yields CDR1 MDHEN and CDR2 SYDVKM. V gave up 6 bases and J gave up 0 bases, with 15 bases separating them. The CDR3 protein is CASRGDTLSSYNEQFF. CDR3 DNA sequence: TGTGCCAGCAGGGGGGACACACTAAGCTCCTACAATGAGCAGTTCTTC.

This sequence joins TRBV28 and TRBJ2-3; weak D call: TRBD1 (5 bases). Germline-derived CDR1 and CDR2 are MDHEN and SYDVKM. This CDR3 is 15 amino acids long. V was trimmed by 7 bases and J by 4 bases, leaving 18 bases between them. CDR3 sequence reads: CASTHRRPGSDTQYF. Here the CDR3 DNA reads TGTGCCAGCACCCACCGGAGACCAGGGTCAGATACGCAGTATTTT. Combining the CDR3 with reference TRBV28 and TRBJ2-3 gives the whole variable domain DVKVTQSSRYLVKRTGEKVFLECVQDMDHENMFWYRQDPGLGLRLIYFSYDVKMKEKGDIPEGYSVSREKKERFSLILESASTNQTSMYLCASTHRRPGSDTQYFGPGTRLTVL.

The rearrangement links TRBV30 to TRBJ1-1; D gene uncertain. The CDR3 loop spans 12 amino acids. V lost 2 bases and J 7 bases, leaving 11 bases between the germline ends. Germline V lookup: CDR1 GTSNPN, CDR2 SVGIG (reference sequence). The DNA of the CDR3 is TGTGCCTGGAGTACGGGGAAGCTTGAAGCTTTCTTT. It translates to CAWSTGKLEAFF.

The chain couples TRBV4-1 to TRBJ1-1; D is unclear. Per germline, CDR1 MGHRA and CDR2 YSYEKL. V was trimmed by 4 bases and J by 6 bases, leaving 15 bases between them. There are 14 residues in the CDR3. This CDR3 reads CASSRPGDKAEAFF. For the CDR3, the DNA is TGCGCCAGCAGCCGACCCGGGGATAAAGCTGAAGCTTTCTTT.

The sample holds one count of this clone. J is TRBJ2-3 and V is TRBV7-6; 9 nucleotides agree with TRBD2. Germline lookup yields CDR1 SGHVS and CDR2 FNYEAQ. CDR3 length equals 17 residues. V shed 5 bases and J 2 bases; nucleotides not matched to a gene: 11. This CDR3 is CASSLHRERGDTDTQYF. As DNA, the CDR3 is TGTGCCAGCAGCCTCCACCGGGAGCGGGGGGACACAGATACGCAGTATTTT.

This chain links TRBV7-2 with TRBJ1-1, with D unclear. V dropped 0 bases and J dropped 0 bases, with 17 bases sitting between them. The CDR3 runs to 18 residues. From germline, CDR1 is SGHTA and CDR2 FQGNSA. CDR3 protein: CASSLALYEGLMNTEAFF. The CDR3 DNA is TGTGCCAGCAGCTTAGCGCTATATGAGGGATTAATGAACACTGAAGCTTTCTTT.

The chain combines TRBV9 with TRBJ2-1, with 7 positions matching TRBD2. Losses at the gene ends were 0 bases for V and 8 bases for J; bases not matched to a gene: 8. Germline values: CDR1 SGDLS, CDR2 YYNGEE. The CDR3 is made up of 15 amino acids. CDR3 sequence (DNA): TGTGCCAGCAGCGTAGTTGCAGCGGGAAGGGATGAGCAGTTCTTC. As protein: CASSVVAAGRDEQFF.

V is TRBV4-1 and J is TRBJ2-7, with TRBD2 identical over 8 bases. V dropped 2 bases and J dropped 2; count of bases not matched to a gene: 5. This CDR3 has 15 residues. Germline V gives CDR1 MGHRA, CDR2 YSYEKL. In DNA form, the CDR3 reads TGCGCCAGCAGCCAAAGAAGCGGGGGCCCCTACGAGCAGTACTTC. This gives the protein CASSQRSGGPYEQYF.

The J gene is TRBJ1-1, the V gene TRBV19, with D perhaps matching TRBD1 (5 bases). Trimming shortened V by 7 bases and J by 0 bases, and 15 bases separated the two germline ends. CDR1 is LNHDA, CDR2 SQIVND, per germline (reference sequence). The CDR3 covers 15 residues. In DNA form, the CDR3 reads TGTGCCAGTATGGAGACAGCAACTATGAACACTGAAGCTTTCTTT. It specifies CASMETATMNTEAFF. Full variable domain (remainder filled in from reference TRBV19 and TRBJ1-1): DGGITQSPKYLFRKEGQNVTLSCEQNLNHDAMYWYRQDPGQGLRLIYYSQIVNDFQKGDIAEGYSVSREKKESFPLTVTSAQKNPTAFYLCASMETATMNTEAFFGQGTRLTVV.

V gene TRBV10-3 combines with J gene TRBJ2-3; D ambiguous. CDR3 length equals 12 residues. V lost 2 bases and J lost 5, with 5 bases in between. Looked up from germline, CDR1 is ENHRY and CDR2 is SYGVKD. CDR3 residues: CAISERQDTQYF. As DNA, the CDR3 is TGTGCCATCAGTGAGCGACAAGATACGCAGTATTTT.

V gene TRBV7-2 combines with J gene TRBJ1-2, with a weak D call TRBD1 (5 bases). With 1 base removed from V and 8 bases from J, the gap between germline ends came to 11 bases. The germline gives CDR1 SGHTA, CDR2 FQGNSA. The length of the CDR3 is 13 residues. CDR3 region: CASSLGQGGGYTF. In DNA, the CDR3 is TGTGCCAGCAGCTTAGGTCAGGGAGGAGGCTACACCTTC.